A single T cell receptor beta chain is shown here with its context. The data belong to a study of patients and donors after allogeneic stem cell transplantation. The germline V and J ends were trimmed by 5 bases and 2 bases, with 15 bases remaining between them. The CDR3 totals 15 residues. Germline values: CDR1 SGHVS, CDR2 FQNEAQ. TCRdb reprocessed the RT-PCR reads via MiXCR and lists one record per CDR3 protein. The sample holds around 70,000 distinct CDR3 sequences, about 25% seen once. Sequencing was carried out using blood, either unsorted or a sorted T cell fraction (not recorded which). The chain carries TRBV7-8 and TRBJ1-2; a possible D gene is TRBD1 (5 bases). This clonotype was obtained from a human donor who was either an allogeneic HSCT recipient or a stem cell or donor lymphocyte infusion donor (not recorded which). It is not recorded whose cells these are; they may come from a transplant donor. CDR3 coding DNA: TGTGCCAGCAGCCTCCCCGGGACTTCCAACTATGGCTACACCTTC. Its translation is CASSLPGTSNYGYTF.